The clone carrying this T cell receptor (beta chain) came up a few times. Its antigen is currently unknown. CDR1 is SGHTA and CDR2 is FQGTGA in the germline V gene. V lost 5 bases and J lost 5, with 13 bases in between. The CDR3 is made up of 13 amino acids. This sample is drawn from a study of a mutant IDH1 vaccine in newly diagnosed glioma. About the study: The sex distribution of treated patients was about 62% male and about 38% female, with a mean age of roughly 40 years.

Noted time point: week 11, during vaccination. Alongside topical imiquimod, each dose of vaccine comprised 300 ug of mutant IDH1 20-mer peptide. Measured with immunoSEQ multiplex PCR; TCRdb has only the in-frame clones, and not every one. The table shows about 130,000 clones, with around 80% occurring only once. The sequence was obtained from a man in his forties or fifties with glioma. The material was PBMCs, obtained from a glioma patient whose treatment included an IDH1 peptide vaccine. The chain has TRBV7-3 and TRBJ2-7; a possible D gene is TRBD1 (5 bases). The CDR3: CASSVTWGNEQYF. DNA of the CDR3: TGTGCCAGCAGCGTCACTTGGGGCAACGAGCAGTACTTC.